This T cell receptor (beta chain) comes out of a study of regulatory T cells in long-lasting Graves disease. The time point: persistent/refractory GD, antithyroid drugs over 5 years with positive TRAb. PBMC-derived RNA was used for the TCR library. In each case, Graves' disease was diagnosed per American Thyroid Association guidelines. iRepertoire HTBI primers and Arm-PCR of CDR3 regions built TCR beta libraries. MiXCR, applied by TCRdb to the multiplex PCR reads, yields one record per CDR3 protein. The sample yields approximately 350,000 distinct CDR3 sequences, roughly 24% seen once. In germline, CDR1 is SGHAT, CDR2 FQNNGV. The CDR3 length is 15 residues. The V end was cut by 4 bases, the J end by 5 bases, with 18 bases between.

This material consisted of peripheral blood mononuclear cells (PBMCs), taken when the disease was refractory, from a patient treated with antithyroid drugs. The source is a woman aged 40 to 50 with Graves disease. The chain employs TRBV11-2 and TRBJ2-7, with D perhaps given as TRBD1 or TRBD2 (5 bases each). CDR3 DNA sequence: TGTGCCAGCAGCTCCGTTAGGGACGTAAAAGACGAGCAGTACTTC. As protein: CASSSVRDVKDEQYF.